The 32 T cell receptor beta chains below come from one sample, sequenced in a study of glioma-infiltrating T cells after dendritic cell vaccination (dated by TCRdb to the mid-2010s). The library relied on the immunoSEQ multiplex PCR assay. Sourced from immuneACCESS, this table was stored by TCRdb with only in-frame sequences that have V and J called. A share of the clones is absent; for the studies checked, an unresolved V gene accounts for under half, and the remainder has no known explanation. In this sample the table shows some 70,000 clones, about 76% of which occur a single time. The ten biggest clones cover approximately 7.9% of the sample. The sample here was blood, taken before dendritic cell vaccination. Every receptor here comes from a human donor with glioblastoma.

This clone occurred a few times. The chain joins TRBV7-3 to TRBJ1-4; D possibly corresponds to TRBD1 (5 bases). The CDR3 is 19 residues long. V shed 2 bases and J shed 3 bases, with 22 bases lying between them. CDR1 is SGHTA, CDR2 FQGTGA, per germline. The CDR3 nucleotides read TGTGCCAGCAGCTTATTCGTGTCAGGGCGGACGTTCTCTAATGAAAAACTGTTTTTT. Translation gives CASSLFVSGRTFSNEKLFF.

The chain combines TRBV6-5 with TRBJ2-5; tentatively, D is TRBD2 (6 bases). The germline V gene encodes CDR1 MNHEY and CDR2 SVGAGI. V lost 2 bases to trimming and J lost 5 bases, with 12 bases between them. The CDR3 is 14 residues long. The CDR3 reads CASSYGRGLETQYF. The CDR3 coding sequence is TGTGCCAGCAGTTACGGGCGGGGCTTGGAGACCCAGTACTTC.

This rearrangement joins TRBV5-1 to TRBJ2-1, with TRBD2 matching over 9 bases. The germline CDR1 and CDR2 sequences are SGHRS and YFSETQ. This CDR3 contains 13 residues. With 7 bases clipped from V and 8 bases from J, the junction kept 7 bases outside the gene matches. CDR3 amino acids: CASSAGGIDEQFF. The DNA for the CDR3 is TGCGCCAGCTCGGCGGGGGGGATCGATGAGCAGTTCTTC.

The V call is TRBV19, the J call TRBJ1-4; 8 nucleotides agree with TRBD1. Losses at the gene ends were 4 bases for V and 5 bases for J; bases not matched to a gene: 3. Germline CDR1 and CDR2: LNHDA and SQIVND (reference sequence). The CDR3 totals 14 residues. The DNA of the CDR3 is TGTGCCAGTAGTAGACAGGGGTTGAATGAAAAACTGTTTTTT. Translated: CASSRQGLNEKLFF.

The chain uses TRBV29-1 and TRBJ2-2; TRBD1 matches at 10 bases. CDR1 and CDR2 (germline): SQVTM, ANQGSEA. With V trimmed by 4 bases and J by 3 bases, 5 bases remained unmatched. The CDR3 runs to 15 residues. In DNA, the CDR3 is TGCAGCGTTGTTCTGGACAGGGGGTACACCGGGGAGCTGTTTTTT. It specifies CSVVLDRGYTGELFF.

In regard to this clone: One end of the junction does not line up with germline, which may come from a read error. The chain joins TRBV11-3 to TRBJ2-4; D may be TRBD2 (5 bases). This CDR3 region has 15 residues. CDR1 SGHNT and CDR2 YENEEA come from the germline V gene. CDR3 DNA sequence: TGTACCAGCAGCTTAAGGGCGGGCGACAAAAACATTCAGTACTTC. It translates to CTSSLRAGDKNIQYF.

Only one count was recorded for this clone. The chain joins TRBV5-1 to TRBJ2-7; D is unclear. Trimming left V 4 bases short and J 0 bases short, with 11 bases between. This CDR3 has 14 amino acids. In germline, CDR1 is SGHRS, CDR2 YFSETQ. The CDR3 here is CASSPGFNSYEQYF. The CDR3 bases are TGCGCCAGCAGCCCAGGCTTCAACTCCTACGAGCAGTACTTC.

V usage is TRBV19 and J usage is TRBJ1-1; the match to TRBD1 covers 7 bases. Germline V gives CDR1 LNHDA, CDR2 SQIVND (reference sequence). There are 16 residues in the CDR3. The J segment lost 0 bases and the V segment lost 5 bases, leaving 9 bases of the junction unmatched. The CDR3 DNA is TGTGCCAGTAGTTTCTCCCCTGGGACAGTGAACACTGAAGCTTTCTTT. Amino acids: CASSFSPGTVNTEAFF.

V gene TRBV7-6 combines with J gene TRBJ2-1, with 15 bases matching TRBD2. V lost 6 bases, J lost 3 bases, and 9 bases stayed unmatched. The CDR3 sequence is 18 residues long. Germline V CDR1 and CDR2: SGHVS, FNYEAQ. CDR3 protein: CASSPSGLAGGLYNEQFF. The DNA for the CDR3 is TGTGCCAGCAGTCCGTCGGGACTAGCGGGGGGCCTCTACAATGAGCAGTTCTTC.

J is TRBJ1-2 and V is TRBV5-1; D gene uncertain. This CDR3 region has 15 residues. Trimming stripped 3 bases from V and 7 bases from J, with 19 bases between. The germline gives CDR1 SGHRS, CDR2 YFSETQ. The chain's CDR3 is CASSSGYSPASGYTF. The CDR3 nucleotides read TGCGCCAGCAGCTCGGGGTACAGCCCCGCGAGTGGCTACACCTTC.

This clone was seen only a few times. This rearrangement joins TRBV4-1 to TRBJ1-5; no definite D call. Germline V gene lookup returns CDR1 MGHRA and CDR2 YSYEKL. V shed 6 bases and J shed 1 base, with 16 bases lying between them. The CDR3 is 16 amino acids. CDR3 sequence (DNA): TGCGCCAGCAGTCTCGAGGCCGGGTTGAGCAATCAGCCCCAGCATTTT. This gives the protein CASSLEAGLSNQPQHF.

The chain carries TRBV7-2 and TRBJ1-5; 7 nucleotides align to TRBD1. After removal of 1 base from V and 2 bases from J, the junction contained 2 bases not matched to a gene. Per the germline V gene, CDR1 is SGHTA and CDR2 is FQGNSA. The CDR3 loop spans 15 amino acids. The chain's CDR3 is CASSLVQGGNQPQHF. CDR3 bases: TGTGCCAGCAGCTTAGTTCAGGGGGGCAATCAGCCCCAGCATTTT. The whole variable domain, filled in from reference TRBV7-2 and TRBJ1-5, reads GAGVSQSPSNKVTEKGKDVELRCDPISGHTALYWYRQSLGQGLEFLIYFQGNSAPDKSGLPSDRFSAERTGGSVSTLTIQRTQQEDSAVYLCASSLVQGGNQPQHFGDGTRLSIL.

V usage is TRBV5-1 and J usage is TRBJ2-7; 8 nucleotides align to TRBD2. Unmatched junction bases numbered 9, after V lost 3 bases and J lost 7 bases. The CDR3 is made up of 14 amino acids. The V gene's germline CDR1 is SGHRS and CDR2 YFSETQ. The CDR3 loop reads CASSSLGRGEEQYF. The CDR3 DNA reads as TGCGCCAGCAGCTCGCTCGGGAGGGGTGAAGAGCAGTACTTC. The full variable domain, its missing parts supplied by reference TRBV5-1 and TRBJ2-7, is KAGVTQTPRYLIKTRGQQVTLSCSPISGHRSVSWYQQTPGQGLQFLFEYFSETQRNKGNFPGRFSGRQFSNSRSEMNVSTLELGDSALYLCASSSLGRGEEQYFGPGTRLTVT.

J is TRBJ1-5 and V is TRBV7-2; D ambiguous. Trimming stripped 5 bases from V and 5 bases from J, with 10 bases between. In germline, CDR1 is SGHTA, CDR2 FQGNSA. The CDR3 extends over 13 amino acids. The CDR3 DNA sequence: TGTGCCAGCAGCGGGAGGACGGATCAGCCCCAGCATTTT. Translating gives CASSGRTDQPQHF.

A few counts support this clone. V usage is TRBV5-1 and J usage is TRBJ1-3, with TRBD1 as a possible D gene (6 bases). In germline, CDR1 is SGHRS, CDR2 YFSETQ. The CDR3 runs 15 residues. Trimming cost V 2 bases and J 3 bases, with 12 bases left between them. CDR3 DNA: TGCGCCAGCAGCTTACAGGGTAGCAATGGAAACACCATATATTTT. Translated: CASSLQGSNGNTIYF.

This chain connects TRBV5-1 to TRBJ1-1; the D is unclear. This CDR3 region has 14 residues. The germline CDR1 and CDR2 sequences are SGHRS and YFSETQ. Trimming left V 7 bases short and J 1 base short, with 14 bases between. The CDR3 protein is CASHRWGGNTEAFF. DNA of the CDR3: TGCGCCAGCCACCGGTGGGGAGGGAACACTGAAGCTTTCTTT.

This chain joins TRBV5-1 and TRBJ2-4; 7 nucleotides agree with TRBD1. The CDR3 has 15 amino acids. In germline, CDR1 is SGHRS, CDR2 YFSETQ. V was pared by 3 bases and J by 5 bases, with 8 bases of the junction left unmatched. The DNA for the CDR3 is TGCGCCAGCAGCTCAGGGTTCGACAGGGAAAACATTCAGTACTTC. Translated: CASSSGFDRENIQYF.

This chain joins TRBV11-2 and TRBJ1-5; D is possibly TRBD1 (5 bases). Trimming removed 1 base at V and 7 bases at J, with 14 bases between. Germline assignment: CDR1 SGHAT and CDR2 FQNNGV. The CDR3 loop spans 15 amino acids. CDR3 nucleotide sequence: TGTGCCAGCAGCTTAGTGGCAGGGATCGGCCAGCCCCAGCATTTT. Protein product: CASSLVAGIGQPQHF.

CDR3 loop: CASSGTGGDYQETQYF. The CDR3 DNA reads as TGTGCCAGCAGCGGAACAGGGGGAGATTACCAAGAGACCCAGTACTTC. J is TRBJ2-5 and V is TRBV6-6, with 8 positions matching TRBD1. V shed 6 bases, J shed 0 bases, and the junction held 9 bases outside the gene matches. The CDR3 sequence is 16 residues long. The V gene's germline CDR1 is MNHNY and CDR2 SVGAGI (reference sequence).

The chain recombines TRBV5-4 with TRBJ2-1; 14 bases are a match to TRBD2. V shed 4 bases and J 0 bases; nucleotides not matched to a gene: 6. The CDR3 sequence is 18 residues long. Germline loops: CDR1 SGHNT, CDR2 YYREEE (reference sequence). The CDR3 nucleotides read TGTGCCAGCAGCGGTGGGACTAGCGGGGGTAGCTCCTACAATGAGCAGTTCTTC. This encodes CASSGGTSGGSSYNEQFF. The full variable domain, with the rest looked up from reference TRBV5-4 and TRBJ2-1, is ETGVTQSPTHLIKTRGQQVTLRCSSQSGHNTVSWYQQALGQGPQFIFQYYREEENGRGNFPPRFSGLQFPNYSSELNVNALELDDSALYLCASSGGTSGGSSYNEQFFGPGTRLTVL.

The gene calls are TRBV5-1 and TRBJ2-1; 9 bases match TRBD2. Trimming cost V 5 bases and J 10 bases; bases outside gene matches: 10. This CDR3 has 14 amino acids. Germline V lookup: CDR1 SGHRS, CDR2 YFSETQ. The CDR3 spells CASRSSGTTGEQFF. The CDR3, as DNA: TGCGCCAGCAGATCTAGCGGGACCACGGGGGAGCAGTTCTTC.

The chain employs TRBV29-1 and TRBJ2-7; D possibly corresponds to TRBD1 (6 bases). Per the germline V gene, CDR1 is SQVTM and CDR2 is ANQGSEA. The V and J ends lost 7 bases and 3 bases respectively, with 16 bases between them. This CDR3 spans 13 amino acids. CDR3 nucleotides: TGCAGCGCCTCGGACAGAATGGGCTACGAGCAGTACTTC. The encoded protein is CSASDRMGYEQYF.

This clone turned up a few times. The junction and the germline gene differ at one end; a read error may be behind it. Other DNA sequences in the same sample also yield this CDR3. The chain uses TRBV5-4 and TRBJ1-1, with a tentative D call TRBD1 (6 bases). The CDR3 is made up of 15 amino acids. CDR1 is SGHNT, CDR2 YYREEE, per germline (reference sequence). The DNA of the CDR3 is TGCGCCAGCAGCCCACTGGCGGGGGCGAACACTGAAGCTTTCTTT. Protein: CASSPLAGANTEAFF.

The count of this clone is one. CDR3 in amino acids: CASTLGTGTYEQYF. CDR3 DNA sequence: TGCGCCAGCACCCTAGGGACAGGAACGTACGAGCAGTACTTC. The rearrangement links TRBV5-1 to TRBJ2-5, with 8 bases identical to TRBD1. The J call may be incorrect, as the DNA end agrees better with TRBJ2-7. This CDR3 spans 14 amino acids. The germline V gene has CDR1 SGHRS and CDR2 YFSETQ.

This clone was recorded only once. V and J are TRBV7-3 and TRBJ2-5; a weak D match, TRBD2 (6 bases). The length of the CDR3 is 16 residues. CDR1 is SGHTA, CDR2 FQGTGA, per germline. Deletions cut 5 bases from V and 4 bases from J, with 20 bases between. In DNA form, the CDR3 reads TGTGCCAGCAGCCTCATGGGACTCCAAACGGGAGAGACCCAGTACTTC. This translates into CASSLMGLQTGETQYF.

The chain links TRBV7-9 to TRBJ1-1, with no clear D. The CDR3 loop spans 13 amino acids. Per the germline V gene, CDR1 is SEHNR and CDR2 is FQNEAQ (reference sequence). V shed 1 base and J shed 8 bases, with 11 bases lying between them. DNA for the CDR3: TGTGCCAGCAGCTTAGACTCCTCCGGGGAAGCTTTCTTT. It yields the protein CASSLDSSGEAFF.

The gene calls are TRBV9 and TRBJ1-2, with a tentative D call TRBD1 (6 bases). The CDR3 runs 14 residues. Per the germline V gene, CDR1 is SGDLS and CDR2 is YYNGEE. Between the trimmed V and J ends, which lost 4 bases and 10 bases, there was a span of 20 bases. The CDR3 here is CASSIGGTIGDYTF. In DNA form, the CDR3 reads TGTGCCAGCAGCATAGGGGGGACAATAGGAGACTACACCTTC.

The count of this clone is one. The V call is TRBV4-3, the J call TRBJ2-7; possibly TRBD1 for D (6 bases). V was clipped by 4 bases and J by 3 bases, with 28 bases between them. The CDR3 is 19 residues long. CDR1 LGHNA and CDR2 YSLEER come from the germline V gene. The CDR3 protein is CASSRFHPGQREFGYEQYF. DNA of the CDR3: TGCGCCAGCAGCCGCTTCCACCCAGGACAGCGAGAATTTGGCTACGAGCAGTACTTC.

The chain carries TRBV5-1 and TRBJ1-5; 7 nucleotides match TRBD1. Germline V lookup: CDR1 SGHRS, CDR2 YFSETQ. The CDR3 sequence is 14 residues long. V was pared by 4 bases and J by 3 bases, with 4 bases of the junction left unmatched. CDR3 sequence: CASSQTGLNQPQHF. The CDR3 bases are TGCGCCAGCAGCCAGACAGGGCTCAATCAGCCCCAGCATTTT.

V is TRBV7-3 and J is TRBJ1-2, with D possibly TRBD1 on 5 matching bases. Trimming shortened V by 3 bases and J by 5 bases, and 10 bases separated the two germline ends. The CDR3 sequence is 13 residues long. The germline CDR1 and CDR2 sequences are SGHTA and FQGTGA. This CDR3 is CASSFQGDYGYTF. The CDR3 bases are TGTGCCAGCAGCTTCCAAGGGGATTATGGCTACACCTTC. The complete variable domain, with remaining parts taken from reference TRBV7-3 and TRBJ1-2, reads GAGVSQTPSNKVTEKGKYVELRCDPISGHTALYWYRQSLGQGPEFLIYFQGTGAADDSGLPNDRFFAVRPEGSVSTLKIQRTERGDSAVYLCASSFQGDYGYTFGSGTRLTVV.

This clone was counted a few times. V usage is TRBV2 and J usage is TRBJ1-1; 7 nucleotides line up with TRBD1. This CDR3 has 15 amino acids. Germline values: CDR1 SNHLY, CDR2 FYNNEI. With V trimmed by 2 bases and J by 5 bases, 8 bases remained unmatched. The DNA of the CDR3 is TGTGCCAGCAGTGAAAAACCAGGGGGAGGTACTGAAGCTTTCTTT. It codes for CASSEKPGGGTEAFF.

CDR3: CASSLAVNQPQHF. In DNA, the CDR3 is TGTGCCAGCAGCTTGGCTGTCAATCAGCCCCAGCATTTT. The chain carries TRBV5-6 and TRBJ1-5; the D is unclear. Germline V gene sequence: CDR1 SGHDT, CDR2 YYEEEE. The CDR3 spans 13 residues. The V gene lost 0 bases and the J gene lost 3 bases, with 4 bases spanning the gap.